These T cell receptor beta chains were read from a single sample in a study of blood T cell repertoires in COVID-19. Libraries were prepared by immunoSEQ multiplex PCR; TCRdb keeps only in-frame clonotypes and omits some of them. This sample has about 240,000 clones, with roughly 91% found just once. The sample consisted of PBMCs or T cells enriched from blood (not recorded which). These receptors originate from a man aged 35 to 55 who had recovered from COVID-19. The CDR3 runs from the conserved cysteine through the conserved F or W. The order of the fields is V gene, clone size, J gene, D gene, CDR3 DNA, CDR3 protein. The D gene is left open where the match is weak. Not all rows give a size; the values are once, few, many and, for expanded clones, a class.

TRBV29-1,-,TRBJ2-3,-,TGCAGCGTTCAAAGTCCGTGGAGGAACACAGATACGCAGTATTTT,CSVQSPWRNTDTQYF
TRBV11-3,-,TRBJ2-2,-,TGTGCCAGCAGCTTAGAACTAGTATACACCGGGGAGCTGTTTTTT,CASSLELVYTGELFF
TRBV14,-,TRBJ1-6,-,TGTGCCAGCAGCCAAGGGGTCCAGGAACCCCTCCACTTT,CASSQGVQEPLHF
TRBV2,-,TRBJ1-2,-,TGTGCCAGCAGAGCCCTCGGGAGGGAGAACGGGTATGGCTACACCTTC,CASRALGRENGYGYTF
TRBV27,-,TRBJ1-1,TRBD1,TGTGCCAGCAGTTTTCGACAGGGGGCGTTCACTGAAGCTTTCTTT,CASSFRQGAFTEAFF
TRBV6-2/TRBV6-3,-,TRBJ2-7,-,TGTGCCAGCAGTGAGTTGGGTTCCGGGATTTCCTACGAGCAGTACTTC,CASSELGSGISYEQYF
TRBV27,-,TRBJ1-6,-,TGTGCCAGCAGTTTTACGGGGGAATCACCCCTCCACTTT,CASSFTGESPLHF
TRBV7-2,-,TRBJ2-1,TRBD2,TGTGCCAGCAGCTTACGTAGCGGGAACAATGAGCAGTTCTTC,CASSLRSGNNEQFF
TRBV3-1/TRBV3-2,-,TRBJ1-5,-,TGTGCCAGCAGCCAATACCCGACAGAGAATCAGCCCCAGCATTTT,CASSQYPTENQPQHF
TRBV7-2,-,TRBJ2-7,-,TGTGCCAGCAGCCAAGCCACGGGACTTTCCTCCTACGAGCAGTACTTC,CASSQATGLSSYEQYF
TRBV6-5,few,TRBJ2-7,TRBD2,TGTGCCAGCAGACTTCCGGGACTAGCGGGATACGAGCAGTACTTC,CASRLPGLAGYEQYF
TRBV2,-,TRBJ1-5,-,TGTGCCAGCAGTGAATATCTTCAGCCCCAGCATTTT,CASSEYLQPQHF
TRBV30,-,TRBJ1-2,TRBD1,TGTGCCTTCGACAGGGGGTTTGACTATGGCTACACCTTC,CAFDRGFDYGYTF
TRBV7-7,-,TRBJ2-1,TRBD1,TGTGCTAGCAGCCTCCGGGGGACAGGGGCTGAGCAGTTCTTC,CASSLRGTGAEQFF
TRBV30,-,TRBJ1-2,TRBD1,TGTGCCTGGTTCCCGGGACAGGGGGCGGTAGGCTACACCTTC,CAWFPGQGAVGYTF
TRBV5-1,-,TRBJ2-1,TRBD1,TGCGCCAGCAGTTTGGTGGACAGGAAAAATGAGCAGTTCTTC,CASSLVDRKNEQFF
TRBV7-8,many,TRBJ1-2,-,TGTGCCAGCAGCTTAGACAGGGCATCTTATGGCTACACCTTC,CASSLDRASYGYTF
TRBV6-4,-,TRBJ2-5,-,TGTGCCAGCAGTGACCCGAACACAGGGTCAGGGGAGACCCAGTACTTC,CASSDPNTGSGETQYF
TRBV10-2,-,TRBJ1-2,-,TGCGCCAGCAGTGAGACAAGGGACATTGGTGGCTACACCTTC,CASSETRDIGGYTF
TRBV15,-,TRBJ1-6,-,TGTGCCACCAGCAGAGATGTTGTCTCTACCCAAAATTCACCCCTCCACTTT,CATSRDVVSTQNSPLHF
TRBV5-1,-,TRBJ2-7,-,TGCGCCAGCAGCTTAGGACAGGCTAGGCCCCGGGGGGAGCAGTACTTC,CASSLGQARPRGEQYF
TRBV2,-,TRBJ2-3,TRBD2,TGTGCCAGCAGTGAACGGACTAGCGGGGGGGCAACAGATACGCAGTATTTT,CASSERTSGGATDTQYF
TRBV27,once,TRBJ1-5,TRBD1,TGTGCCAGCAGATCCCTGATCGGGACAGGCAATCAGCCCCAGCATTTT,CASRSLIGTGNQPQHF
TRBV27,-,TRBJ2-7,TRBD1,TGTGCCAGCAGCCCGGCCGGGACAGCCTACGAGCAGTACTTC,CASSPAGTAYEQYF
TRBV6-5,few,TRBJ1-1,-,TGTGCCAGCAGTTACTCAATCCGGGTTTGGACTGAAGCTTTCTTT,CASSYSIRVWTEAFF
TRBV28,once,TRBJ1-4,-,TGTGCCAGCACGCAGCGCGCTGAAAAACTGTTTTTT,CASTQRAEKLFF
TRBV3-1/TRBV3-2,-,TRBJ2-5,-,TGTGCCAGCAGCCAAGATCAAACAGTTCAAGAGACCCAGTACTTC,CASSQDQTVQETQYF
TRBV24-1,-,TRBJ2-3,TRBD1,TGTGCCACCAGTGTTGGGACAGGGAACGCAGATACGCAGTATTTT,CATSVGTGNADTQYF
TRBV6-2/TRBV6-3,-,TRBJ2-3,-,TGTGCCAGCAGTTACCAGGCGGGGGCCCCGTTGGTGAATACGCAGTATTTT,CASSYQAGAPLVNTQYF
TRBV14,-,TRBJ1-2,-,TGTGCCAGCAGCCAAGATCCCGGTTTTGGCTACACCTTC,CASSQDPGFGYTF
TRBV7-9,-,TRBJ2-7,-,TGTGCCAGCAGCTTAGACCGCGTCTCCTACGAGCAGTACTTC,CASSLDRVSYEQYF
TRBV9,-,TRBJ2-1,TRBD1,TGTGCCAGCAGCGTAGAGGGACAGAGGAATGAGCAGTTCTTC,CASSVEGQRNEQFF
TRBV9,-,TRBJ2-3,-,TGTGCCAGCAGCGTAGCTACGACATACACAGATACGCAGTATTTT,CASSVATTYTDTQYF
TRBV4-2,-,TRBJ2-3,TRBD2,TGTGCCAGCAGCCAAGATGGGACTAGCGGGGCCACAGATACGCAGTATTTT,CASSQDGTSGATDTQYF
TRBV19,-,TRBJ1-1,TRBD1,TGTGCCAGTAGTATATACAGGGGGCGCGTGTTTTCTGAAGCTTTCTTT,CASSIYRGRVFSEAFF
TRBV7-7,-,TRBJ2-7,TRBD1,TGTGCCAGCAGCCCGATCGGACAGGTTACCGAGCAGTACTTC,CASSPIGQVTEQYF
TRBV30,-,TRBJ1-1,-,TGTGCCTGGAGCGCAAGTCTTGGGGGCTACACTGAAGCTTTCTTT,CAWSASLGGYTEAFF
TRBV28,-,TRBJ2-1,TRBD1,TGTGCCAGCAGTTTATTAGTCGGACAGGGAGTAAATGAGCAGTTCTTC,CASSLLVGQGVNEQFF
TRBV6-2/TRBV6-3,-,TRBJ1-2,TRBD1,TGTGCCAGCAGTTCCCCGGGACAGGGGCACTATGGCTACACCTTC,CASSSPGQGHYGYTF